One and the same sample provided the 22 T cell receptor beta chains below, sequenced in a study of early T cells in non-severe SARS-CoV-2 infection. TCRdb processed the 5' RACE reads anew with MiXCR; each CDR3 protein has one entry. Here the sample spans 51,000 or so distinct CDR3 sequences, approximately 10% being singletons. The sample comprised whole blood. The receptor source for this set is an adult who was a healthcare worker with PCR-confirmed SARS-CoV-2 infection or an uninfected control (not recorded which).

This clonotype was recorded a few times. This rearrangement joins TRBV30 to TRBJ1-1; 9 positions agree with TRBD1. Trimming took 3 bases from V and 1 from J; bases not matched to a gene: 12. Germline values: CDR1 GTSNPN, CDR2 SVGIG (reference sequence). The CDR3 contains 17 residues. For the CDR3, the DNA is TGTGCCTGGAGGCCCATCGGGACAGGGAGGAAGAACACTGAAGCTTTCTTT. This codes for CAWRPIGTGRKNTEAFF. The full variable domain, in which reference TRBV30 and TRBJ1-1 provide the parts outside the CDR3, is SQTIHQWPATLVQPVGSPLSLECTVEGTSNPNLYWYRQAAGRGLQLLFYSVGIGQISSEVPQNLSASRPQDRQFILSSKKLLLSDSGFYLCAWRPIGTGRKNTEAFFGQGTRLTVV.

In its sample, this clonotype was seen many times. The chain joins TRBV4-2 to TRBJ2-3; the match to TRBD2 covers 8 bases. The CDR3 is 15 amino acids. Trimming at V came to 0 bases and at J to 4 bases, leaving 3 bases not matched to a gene. Germline values: CDR1 LGHNA, CDR2 YNFKEQ. CDR3 region: CASSQDGGAADTQYF. In nucleotides, the CDR3 is TGTGCCAGCAGCCAAGACGGGGGGGCGGCAGATACGCAGTATTTT.

This clonotype occurred many times. The chain combines TRBV6-5 with TRBJ2-1; a possible D gene is TRBD2 (6 bases). Germline CDR1 reads MNHEY; CDR2 reads SVGAGI. The CDR3 sequence is 14 residues long. Trimming pared 0 bases from V and 8 bases from J, leaving 11 bases between. Here the CDR3 reads CASSYSRGIHEQFF. CDR3 nucleotide sequence: TGTGCCAGCAGTTACTCTCGGGGGATCCATGAGCAGTTCTTC.

This clonotype was counted many times. CDR3 sequence: CASSSAEVVLETQYF. DNA for the CDR3: TGTGCCAGCAGCTCTGCCGAAGTGGTTCTGGAGACCCAGTACTTC. This sequence joins TRBV5-5 and TRBJ2-5; no clear D gene. Trimming took off 3 bases at V and 5 bases at J, with 17 bases between the two ends. Germline V gene lookup returns CDR1 SGHKS and CDR2 YYEKEE (reference sequence). There are 15 residues in the CDR3.

This clonotype was recorded many times. This chain links TRBV7-9 with TRBJ2-7, with D possibly TRBD1 on 5 matching bases. The CDR3 has 13 amino acids. Germline V gene data show CDR1 as SEHNR and CDR2 as FQNEAQ (reference sequence). Trimming left V 5 bases short and J 0 bases short, with 8 bases between. The CDR3 DNA follows: TGTGCCAGCAGCCAGGACAACTCCTACGAGCAGTACTTC. This gives the protein CASSQDNSYEQYF.

The table lists this clonotype with a few counts. The rearrangement uses TRBV4-3 and TRBJ2-7; possibly TRBD1 for D (5 bases). This CDR3 contains 15 residues. Trimming took off 8 bases at V and 0 bases at J, with 17 bases between the two ends. Germline V gives CDR1 LGHNA, CDR2 YSLEER. CDR3 protein: CASPPTDKNSYEQYF. Here the CDR3 DNA reads TGCGCCAGCCCCCCGACAGATAAGAACTCCTACGAGCAGTACTTC.

This clonotype has a handful of counts. V and J are TRBV2 and TRBJ2-3, with TRBD1 as a possible D gene (6 bases). CDR3 length equals 17 residues. The V gene's germline CDR1 is SNHLY and CDR2 FYNNEI. V was shortened by 5 bases and J by 0 bases, with 18 bases between the two germline ends. The CDR3 DNA sequence: TGTGCCAGCAGTCCAAAGTGGGGGCCTAGGAGCACAGATACGCAGTATTTT. Translation: CASSPKWGPRSTDTQYF.

This clonotype was seen at least ten times. CDR3 sequence reads: CASTLRRGRESEQYF. In nucleotides, the CDR3 is TGTGCCAGCACCCTAAGAAGGGGGCGGGAGAGTGAGCAGTACTTC. This chain links TRBV11-2 with TRBJ2-7, with D possibly being TRBD1 or TRBD2 (7 bases each). Per germline, CDR1 SGHAT and CDR2 FQNNGV. The CDR3 is 15 residues long. V was pared by 7 bases and J by 7 bases, with 23 bases between.

On this clonotype itself: The junction departs from germline at one end; a sequencing error may be responsible. The chain joins TRBV4-2 to TRBJ1-2; a possible D gene is TRBD1 (5 bases). The CDR3 loop spans 15 amino acids. The V gene's germline CDR1 is LGHNA and CDR2 YNFKEQ. This CDR3 is CASRQGARGNYGYTF. CDR3 bases: TGTGCCAGCAGACAAGGGGCCCGGGGGAACTATGGCTACACCTTC.

In this sample, this clonotype turned up a few times. This sequence joins TRBV28 and TRBJ1-1; TRBD1 matches at 10 bases. The CDR3 length is 15 residues. Germline V gene lookup returns CDR1 MDHEN and CDR2 SYDVKM. V trimming: 5 bases; J trimming: 5 bases; junction bases outside the gene matches: 8. The CDR3 sequence is CASSIGGQGITEAFF. CDR3 nucleotides: TGTGCCAGCAGTATAGGGGGACAGGGGATAACTGAAGCTTTCTTT. Looking up the rest from reference TRBV28 and TRBJ1-1 gives the full variable domain: DVKVTQSSRYLVKRTGEKVFLECVQDMDHENMFWYRQDPGLGLRLIYFSYDVKMKEKGDIPEGYSVSREKKERFSLILESASTNQTSMYLCASSIGGQGITEAFFGQGTRLTVV.

This clonotype appeared a few times. The chain joins TRBV29-1 to TRBJ1-1, with D uncertain. Trimming pared 5 bases from V and 11 bases from J, leaving 12 bases between. CDR1 is SQVTM and CDR2 is ANQGSEA in the germline V gene. This CDR3 is 10 amino acids long. CDR3 bases: TGCAGCGTTCGAGAGGGCCATGCTTTCTTT. Protein sequence: CSVREGHAFF.

Only one count was recorded for this clonotype. V is TRBV6-5 and J is TRBJ2-5, with D perhaps given as TRBD1 or TRBD2 (5 bases each). Germline V gene lookup returns CDR1 MNHEY and CDR2 SVGAGI. The V gene lost 6 bases and the J gene lost 4 bases, with 18 bases spanning the gap. The CDR3 loop spans 15 amino acids. CDR3 in amino acids: CASSIGGFGVETQYF. The CDR3 DNA is TGTGCCAGCAGCATTGGGGGATTCGGTGTAGAGACCCAGTACTTC.

This clonotype showed up just a few times. The rearrangement links TRBV27 to TRBJ1-3; TRBD1 might be the D (6 bases). The CDR3 covers 14 residues. The V end lost 6 bases, the J end lost 9 bases, and 18 bases lay between the germline ends. Germline V gene lookup returns CDR1 MNHEY and CDR2 SMNVEV (reference sequence). The CDR3 here is CASRSRGTVGTIYF. In DNA form, the CDR3 reads TGTGCCAGCAGGAGCAGGGGCACCGTTGGCACCATATATTTT.

This chain joins TRBV5-1 and TRBJ2-3, with D possibly matching TRBD2 (6 bases). The CDR3 sequence is 15 residues long. Germline V gene sequence: CDR1 SGHRS, CDR2 YFSETQ. Trimming stripped 4 bases from V and 3 bases from J, with 15 bases between. The CDR3 DNA reads TGCGCCAGCAGCGTGGCTAGTCGGGGGACAGATACGCAGTATTTT. Encoded protein: CASSVASRGTDTQYF.

This clonotype was seen at least ten times. V usage is TRBV4-1 and J usage is TRBJ2-7, with a tentative D call TRBD1 (5 bases). Germline V lookup: CDR1 MGHRA, CDR2 YSYEKL. V gave up 0 bases and J gave up 0 bases, with 9 bases separating them. The CDR3 consists of 15 residues. The CDR3 reads CASSQDPDSSYEQYF. The CDR3 bases are TGCGCCAGCAGCCAAGACCCCGACAGCTCCTACGAGCAGTACTTC.

Regarding this clonotype: A much larger clone differs by one base, so this may be a read error. The chain has TRBV19 and TRBJ2-3; possibly TRBD2 for D (5 bases). Germline lookup yields CDR1 LNHDA and CDR2 SQIVND (reference sequence). This CDR3 is 15 amino acids long. The CDR3 reads CAGSTSTTSTDTQYF. The CDR3 DNA is TGTGCCGGTAGTACCTCGACTACTAGCACAGATACGCAGTATTTT.

This chain links TRBV28 with TRBJ2-1; 11 bases line up with TRBD1. J lost 13 bases, V lost 5 bases, and 16 bases had no gene match. CDR3 length equals 16 residues. The germline CDR1 and CDR2 sequences are MDHEN and SYDVKM. The CDR3 sequence is CASSLLDRGLGNIQFF. Written as DNA, the CDR3 is TGTGCCAGCAGTCTACTGGACAGGGGGCTAGGGAACATTCAGTTCTTC.

The chain has TRBV25-1 and TRBJ2-6; D remains unclear. The germline CDR1 and CDR2 sequences are MGHDK and SYGVNS. CDR3 length: 15 amino acids. Trimming stripped 4 bases from V and 1 base from J, with 8 bases between. The CDR3: CASSGSKSGANVLTF. The DNA of the CDR3 is TGTGCCAGCAGTGGATCAAAATCTGGGGCCAACGTCCTGACTTTC.

This clonotype was counted between two and nine times. The rearrangement links TRBV2 to TRBJ2-5; no clear D gene. CDR1 and CDR2 from the germline V gene are SNHLY and FYNNEI. The CDR3 has 14 residues. The V and J ends lost 7 bases and 2 bases respectively, with 14 bases between them. The CDR3 nucleotides are TGTGCCAGCACAACTTTCAGCGCTCAAGAGACCCAGTACTTC. Its translation is CASTTFSAQETQYF.

This chain joins TRBV2 and TRBJ1-4; perhaps TRBD1 as D (5 bases). Germline values: CDR1 SNHLY, CDR2 FYNNEI. The CDR3 runs to 15 residues. Trimming took 5 bases from V and 6 from J, leaving 16 bases between them. Written as DNA, the CDR3 is TGTGCCAGCAGTCCCCGGGGCTCCGCGGATGAAAAACTGTTTTTT. This sequence encodes CASSPRGSADEKLFF.

This clonotype showed up many times. This rearrangement joins TRBV7-2 to TRBJ2-1; D is undetermined. V was pared by 1 base and J by 5 bases, with 9 bases between. Germline CDR1 reads SGHTA; CDR2 reads FQGNSA. The CDR3 is 14 amino acids. The CDR3 spells CASSLGNQNNEQFF. The CDR3 DNA is TGTGCCAGCAGCTTAGGTAACCAAAACAATGAGCAGTTCTTC.

Many counts were recorded for this clonotype. The gene calls are TRBV18 and TRBJ2-1, with 7 bases that match TRBD1. There are 17 residues in the CDR3. CDR1 and CDR2 (germline): KGHSH, LQKENI. V lost 3 bases, J lost 9 bases, and 17 bases stayed unmatched. For the CDR3, the DNA is TGTGCCAGCTCACCGAACCTCGACAGGGCTAAAGGGAGTGAGCAGTTCTTC. Protein product: CASSPNLDRAKGSEQFF.